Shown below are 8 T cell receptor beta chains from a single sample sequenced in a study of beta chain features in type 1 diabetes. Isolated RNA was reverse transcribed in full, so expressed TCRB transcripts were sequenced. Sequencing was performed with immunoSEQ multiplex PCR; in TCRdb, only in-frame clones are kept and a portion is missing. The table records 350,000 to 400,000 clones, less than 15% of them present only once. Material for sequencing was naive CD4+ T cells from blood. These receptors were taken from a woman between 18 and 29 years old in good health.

The CDR3 DNA reads TGTGCCTGGAAATTCGGGGGGAGGATCTATGGCTACACCTTC. Residues: CAWKFGGRIYGYTF. The chain couples TRBV30 to TRBJ1-2, with a weak D call TRBD1 (5 bases). V lost 4 bases and J 4 bases, leaving 16 bases between the germline ends. This CDR3 has 14 amino acids. Germline V lookup: CDR1 GTSNPN, CDR2 SVGIG (reference sequence).

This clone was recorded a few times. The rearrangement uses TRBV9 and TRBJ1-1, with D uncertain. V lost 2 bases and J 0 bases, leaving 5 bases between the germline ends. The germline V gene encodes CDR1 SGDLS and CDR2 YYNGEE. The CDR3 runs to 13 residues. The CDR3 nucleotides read TGTGCCAGCAGCGTTAGATTGAACACTGAAGCTTTCTTT. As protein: CASSVRLNTEAFF.

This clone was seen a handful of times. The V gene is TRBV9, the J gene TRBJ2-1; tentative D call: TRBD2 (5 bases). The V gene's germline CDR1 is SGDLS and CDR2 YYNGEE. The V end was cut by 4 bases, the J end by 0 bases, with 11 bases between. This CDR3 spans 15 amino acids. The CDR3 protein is CASSNGGLSYNEQFF. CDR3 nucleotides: TGTGCCAGCAGCAATGGAGGCCTCTCCTACAATGAGCAGTTCTTC.

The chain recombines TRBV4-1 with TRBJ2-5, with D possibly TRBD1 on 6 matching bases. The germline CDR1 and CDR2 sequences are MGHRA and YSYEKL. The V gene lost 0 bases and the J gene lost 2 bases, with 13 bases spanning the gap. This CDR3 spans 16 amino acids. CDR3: CASSQDSPRGQETQYF. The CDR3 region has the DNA TGCGCCAGCAGCCAAGATTCACCTAGGGGGCAAGAGACCCAGTACTTC.

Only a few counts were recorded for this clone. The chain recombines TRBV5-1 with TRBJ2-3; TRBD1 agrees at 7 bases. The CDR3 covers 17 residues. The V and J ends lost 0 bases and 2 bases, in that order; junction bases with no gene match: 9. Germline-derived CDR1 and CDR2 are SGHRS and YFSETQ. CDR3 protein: CASSLAGVGQTTDTQYF. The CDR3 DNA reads TGCGCCAGCAGCTTGGCCGGGGTGGGACAGACCACAGATACGCAGTATTTT.

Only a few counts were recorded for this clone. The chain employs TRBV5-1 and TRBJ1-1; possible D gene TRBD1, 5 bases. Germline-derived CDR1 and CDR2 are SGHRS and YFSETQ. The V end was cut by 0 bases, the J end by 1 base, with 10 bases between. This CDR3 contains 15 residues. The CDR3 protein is CASSLGPTENTEAFF. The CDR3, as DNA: TGCGCCAGCAGCTTGGGTCCGACAGAGAACACTGAAGCTTTCTTT.

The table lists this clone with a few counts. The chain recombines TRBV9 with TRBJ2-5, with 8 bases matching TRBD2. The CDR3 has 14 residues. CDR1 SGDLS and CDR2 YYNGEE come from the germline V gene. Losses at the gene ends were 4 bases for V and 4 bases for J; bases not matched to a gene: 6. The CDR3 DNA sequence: TGTGCCAGCAGCCCAGGGCTAGCGGGAGAGACCCAGTACTTC. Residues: CASSPGLAGETQYF.

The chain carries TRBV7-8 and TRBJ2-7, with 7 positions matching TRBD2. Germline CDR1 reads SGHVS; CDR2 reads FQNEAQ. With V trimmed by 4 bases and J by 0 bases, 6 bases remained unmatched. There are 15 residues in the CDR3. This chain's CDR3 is CASSYTAGLSYEQYF. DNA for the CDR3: TGTGCCAGCAGCTATACAGCGGGGCTCTCCTACGAGCAGTACTTC. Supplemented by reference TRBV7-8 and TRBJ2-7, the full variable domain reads GAGVSQSPRYKVAKRGQDVALRCDPISGHVSLFWYQQALGQGPEFLTYFQNEAQLDKSGLPSDRFFAERPEGSVSTLKIQRTQQEDSAVYLCASSYTAGLSYEQYFGPGTRLTVT.